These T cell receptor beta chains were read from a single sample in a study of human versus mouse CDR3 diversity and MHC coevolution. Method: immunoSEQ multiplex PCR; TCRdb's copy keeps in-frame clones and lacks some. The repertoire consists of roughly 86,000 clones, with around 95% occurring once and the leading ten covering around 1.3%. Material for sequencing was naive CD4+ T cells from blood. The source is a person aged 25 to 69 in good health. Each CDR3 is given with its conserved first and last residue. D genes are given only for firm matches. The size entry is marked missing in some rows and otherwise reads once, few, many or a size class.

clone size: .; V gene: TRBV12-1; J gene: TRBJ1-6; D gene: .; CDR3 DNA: TGTGCCCCCCTAGTGTGGTACTCCTATAATTCACCCCTCCACTTT; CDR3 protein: CAPLVWYSYNSPLHF
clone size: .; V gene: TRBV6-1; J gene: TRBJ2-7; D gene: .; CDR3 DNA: TGTGCCAGCATTCTATCCTCAGGCTACGAGCAGTACTTC; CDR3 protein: CASILSSGYEQYF
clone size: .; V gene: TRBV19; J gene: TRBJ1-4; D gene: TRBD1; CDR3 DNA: TGTGCCACCAGGGGGCAGTTTAATGAAAAACTGTTTTTT; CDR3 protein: CATRGQFNEKLFF
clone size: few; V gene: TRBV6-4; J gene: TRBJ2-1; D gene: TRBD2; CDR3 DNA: TGTGCCAGCAGTGACTCTAGCGGGAGTTACAATGAGCAGTTCTTC; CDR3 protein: CASSDSSGSYNEQFF
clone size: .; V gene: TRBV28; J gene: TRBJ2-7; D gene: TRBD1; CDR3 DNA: TGTGCCAGCAGAACAGGGGGCAAACCATCCTACGAGCAGTACTTC; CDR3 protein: CASRTGGKPSYEQYF
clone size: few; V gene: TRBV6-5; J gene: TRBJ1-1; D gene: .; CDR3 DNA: TGTGCCAGCAGAACCTCCGGGGAAAACACTGAAGCTTTCTTT; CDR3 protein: CASRTSGENTEAFF
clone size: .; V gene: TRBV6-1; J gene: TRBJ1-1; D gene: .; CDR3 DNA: TGTGCCAGCAGTGAATTGTCAGTTGGTGAAGCTTTCTTT; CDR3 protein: CASSELSVGEAFF
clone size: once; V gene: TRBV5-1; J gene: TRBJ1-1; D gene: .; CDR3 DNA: TGCGCCAGCAGCTCCCCAACAGGCTTGAACACTGAAGCTTTCTTT; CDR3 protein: CASSSPTGLNTEAFF
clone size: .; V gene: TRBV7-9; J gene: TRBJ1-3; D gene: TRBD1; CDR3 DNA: TGTGCCAGCACCAAGGGACAGGCATCGGTAGGAAACACCATATATTTT; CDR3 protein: CASTKGQASVGNTIYF
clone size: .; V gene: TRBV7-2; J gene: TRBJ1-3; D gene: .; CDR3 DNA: TGTGCCAGCAGCTTAGGATTTAGCTCTGGAAACACCATATATTTT; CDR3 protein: CASSLGFSSGNTIYF
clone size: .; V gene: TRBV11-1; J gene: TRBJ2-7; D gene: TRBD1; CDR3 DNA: TGTGCCAGCAAGCCGGGACAGGGATCGTACGAGCAGTACTTC; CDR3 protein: CASKPGQGSYEQYF
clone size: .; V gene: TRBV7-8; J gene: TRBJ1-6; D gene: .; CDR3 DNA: TGTGCCAGCAGCTTAGAACTTAATTCACCCCTCCACTTT; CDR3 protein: CASSLELNSPLHF
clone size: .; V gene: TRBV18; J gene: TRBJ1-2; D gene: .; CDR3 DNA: TGTGCCAGCTCACGTACTCCAATGGGGGGCTATGGCTACACCTTC; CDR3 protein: CASSRTPMGGYGYTF
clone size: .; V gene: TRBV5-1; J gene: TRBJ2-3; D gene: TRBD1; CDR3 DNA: TGCGCCAGCAGCTTGGCCATAGGGGGCCTGGCAGATACGCAGTATTTT; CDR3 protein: CASSLAIGGLADTQYF
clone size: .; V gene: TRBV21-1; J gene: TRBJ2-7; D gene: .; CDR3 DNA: TGTGCCAGCGGGGGGTTCCAGCTTTTAACCTACGAGCAGTACTTC; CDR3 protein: CASGGFQLLTYEQYF
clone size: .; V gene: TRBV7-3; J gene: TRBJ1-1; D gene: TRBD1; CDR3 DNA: TGTGCCAGCAGCGCGACTTTACAGGGGGCGACTGAAGCTTTCTTT; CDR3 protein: CASSATLQGATEAFF
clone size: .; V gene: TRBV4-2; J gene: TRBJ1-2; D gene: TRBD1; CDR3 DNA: TGTGCCAGCAGCCAATTGACAGGGCTAACTAACTATGGCTACACCTTC; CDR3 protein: CASSQLTGLTNYGYTF
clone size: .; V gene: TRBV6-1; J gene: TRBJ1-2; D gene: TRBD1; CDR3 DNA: TGTGCCAGCAGTGAATTCTCGGGACAGGGCCAGGGCTACACTTTC; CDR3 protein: CASSEFSGQGQGYTF
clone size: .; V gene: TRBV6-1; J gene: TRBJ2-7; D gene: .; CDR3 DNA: TGTGCCACCCTACGGTCCGGGGAGAGCGAGCAGTACTTC; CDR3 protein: CATLRSGESEQYF
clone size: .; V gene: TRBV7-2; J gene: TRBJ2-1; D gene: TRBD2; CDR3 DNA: TGTGCCAGCAGCTTTAGCGGGGGGGCCGGTGAGCAGTTCTTC; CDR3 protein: CASSFSGGAGEQFF
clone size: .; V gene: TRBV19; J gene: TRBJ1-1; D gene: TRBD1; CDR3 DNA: TGTGCGATTGGTCGGGGGACAGGGGGTTTTCCCACTGAAGCTTTCTTT; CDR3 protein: CAIGRGTGGFPTEAFF
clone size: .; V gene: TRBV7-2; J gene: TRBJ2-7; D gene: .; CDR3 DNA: TGTGCCAGCAGCTTAATCCCGCAGGTACGCCGGGAGCAGTACTTC; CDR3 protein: CASSLIPQVRREQYF
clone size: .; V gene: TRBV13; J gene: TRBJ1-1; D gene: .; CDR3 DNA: TGTGCCAGCCGGCGGGCCCGGACAGAGTTGAACACTGAAGCTTTCTTT; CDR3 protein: CASRRARTELNTEAFF
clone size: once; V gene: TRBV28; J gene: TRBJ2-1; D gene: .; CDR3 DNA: TGTGCCAGCAGTCCCGGGGGATCCTACAATGAGCAGTTCTTC; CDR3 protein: CASSPGGSYNEQFF
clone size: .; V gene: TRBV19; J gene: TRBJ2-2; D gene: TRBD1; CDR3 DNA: TGTGCCAGTAGTATACTGCCCACAGGGGTCACCGGGGAGCTGTTTTTT; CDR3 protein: CASSILPTGVTGELFF
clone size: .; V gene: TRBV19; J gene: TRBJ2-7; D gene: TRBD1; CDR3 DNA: TGTGCCAGTAGTGTACCGGGACAGGGTCTCAGGCAGTACTTC; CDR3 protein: CASSVPGQGLRQYF
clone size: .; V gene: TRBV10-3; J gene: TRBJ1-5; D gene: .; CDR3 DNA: TGTGCCATCAGTGAGAGCTTGCGGGGGGACAATCAGCCCCAGCATTTT; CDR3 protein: CAISESLRGDNQPQHF
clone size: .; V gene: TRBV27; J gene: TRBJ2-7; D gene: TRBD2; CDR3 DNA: TGTGCCAGCAGTGGGGTAGCGGGTCGGAGCTCCTACGAGCAGTACTTC; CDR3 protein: CASSGVAGRSSYEQYF
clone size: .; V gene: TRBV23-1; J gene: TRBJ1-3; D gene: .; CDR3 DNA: TGCGCCAGCAGTCAGCTGACAGGCTCTGGAAACACCATATATTTT; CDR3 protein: CASSQLTGSGNTIYF
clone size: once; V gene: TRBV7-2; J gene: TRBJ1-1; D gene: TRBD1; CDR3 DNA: TGTGCCAGCAGCCCTCGGGACAGGGCTAAAGCTTTCTTT; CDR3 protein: CASSPRDRAKAFF
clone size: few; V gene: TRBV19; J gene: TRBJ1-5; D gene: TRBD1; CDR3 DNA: TGTGCCAGTAGCCGACAGGGGTTGGGCAATCAGCCCCAGCATTTT; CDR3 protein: CASSRQGLGNQPQHF
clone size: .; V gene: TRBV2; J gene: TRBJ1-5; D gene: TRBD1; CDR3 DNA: TGTGCCACCCGGACAGGGGGTGATAGCAATCAGCCCCAGCATTTT; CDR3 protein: CATRTGGDSNQPQHF
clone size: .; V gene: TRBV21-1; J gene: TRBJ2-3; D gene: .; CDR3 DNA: TGTGCCAGCAGCCCCGGGAGTGATAGCGAGAGAGATACGCAGTATTTT; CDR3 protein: CASSPGSDSERDTQYF
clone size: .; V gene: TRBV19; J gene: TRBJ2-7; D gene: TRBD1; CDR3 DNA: TGTGCCAGTAGCCATCCAGGGGGCCCTAGCTCCTACGAGCAGTACTTC; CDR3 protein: CASSHPGGPSSYEQYF
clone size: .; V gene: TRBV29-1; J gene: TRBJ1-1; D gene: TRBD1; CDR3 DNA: TGCAGCGATCGGACAGGGGACTCTGAAGCTTTCTTT; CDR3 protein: CSDRTGDSEAFF
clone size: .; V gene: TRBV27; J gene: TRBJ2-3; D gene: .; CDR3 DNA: TGTGCCAGCAGACTTAAGCCCTCTCCACTAGCCCGCACAGATACGCAGTATTTT; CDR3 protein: CASRLKPSPLARTDTQYF
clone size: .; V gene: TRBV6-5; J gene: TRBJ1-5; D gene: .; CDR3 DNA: TGTGCCAGCAGTTACGACGGGAATCAGCCCCAGCATTTT; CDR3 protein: CASSYDGNQPQHF
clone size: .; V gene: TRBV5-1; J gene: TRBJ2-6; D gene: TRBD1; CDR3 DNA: TGCGCCAGCAGCGCCCGGACAGGGGCTGGGGCCAACGTCCTGACTTTC; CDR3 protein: CASSARTGAGANVLTF
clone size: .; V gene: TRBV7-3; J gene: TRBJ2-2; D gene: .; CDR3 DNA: TGTGCCAGCAGCTTAAATGGGGGGTGGACCGGGGAGCTGTTTTTT; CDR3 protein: CASSLNGGWTGELFF
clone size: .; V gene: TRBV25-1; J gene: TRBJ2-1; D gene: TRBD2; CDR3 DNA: TGTGCCAGCAGTATCTGGTCTAGCGGGCATAATGAGCAGTTCTTC; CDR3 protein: CASSIWSSGHNEQFF
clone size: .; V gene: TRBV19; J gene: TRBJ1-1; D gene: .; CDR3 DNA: TGTGCCAGTAGTCGGAGGGTGGATGCTTTCTTT; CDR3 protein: CASSRRVDAFF
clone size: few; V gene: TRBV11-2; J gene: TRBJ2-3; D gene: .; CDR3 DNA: TGTGCCAGCAGTTACTACATAGACCCTAATGGCGATACGCAGTATTTT; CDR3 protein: CASSYYIDPNGDTQYF
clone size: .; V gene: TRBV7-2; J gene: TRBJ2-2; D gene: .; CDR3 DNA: TGTGCCAGCAGCTTAGTGCGCGGGAACACCGGGGAGCTGTTTTTT; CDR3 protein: CASSLVRGNTGELFF
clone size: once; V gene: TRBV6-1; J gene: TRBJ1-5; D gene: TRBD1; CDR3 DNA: TGTGCCAGCAGGCAGACAGGGTGGAAGCCCCAGCATTTT; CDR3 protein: CASRQTGWKPQHF
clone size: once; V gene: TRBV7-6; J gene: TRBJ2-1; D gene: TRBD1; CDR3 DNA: TGTGCCAGCAGCTTTGACAGGGTGGGAGAGCAGTTCTTC; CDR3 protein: CASSFDRVGEQFF
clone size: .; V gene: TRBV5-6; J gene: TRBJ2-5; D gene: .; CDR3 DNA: TGTGCCAGCAGCTTGGGGAGGTTGGAGACCCAGTACTTC; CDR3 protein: CASSLGRLETQYF
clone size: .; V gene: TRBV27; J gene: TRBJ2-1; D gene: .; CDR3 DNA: TGTGCCAGCAGGCTAACAGGGACCCATACGGTTGAGCAGTTCTTC; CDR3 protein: CASRLTGTHTVEQFF